A single sample gave rise to the 20 T cell receptor beta chains below, sequenced in a study of T cells in Graves' hyperthyroidism and ophthalmopathy. Amplification targeted TCR beta CDR3 regions from RNA transcripts. First-round RT-PCR of the TCR CDR3 relied on the HTBI primer set. TCRdb re-called the multiplex PCR reads with MiXCR, one entry per CDR3 protein. This sample yields some 200,000 distinct CDR3 sequences, of which roughly a sixth are seen a single time; 53% belongs to the top ten. The sequenced sample was blood. The receptors here all came from a woman between 50 and 59 years old with Graves' hyperthyroidism.

V and J are TRBV9 and TRBJ2-2, with a possible D match to TRBD1 (6 bases). Trimming removed 0 bases at V and 4 bases at J, with 13 bases between. The CDR3 is 16 amino acids. Germline V gene data show CDR1 as SGDLS and CDR2 as YYNGEE. The DNA of the CDR3 is TGTGCCAGCAGCGTAGTCGGGAAAGGGGGCACCGGGGAGCTGTTTTTT. Protein: CASSVVGKGGTGELFF.

The sample holds a few counts of this clonotype. This chain joins TRBV10-3 and TRBJ2-1; weak D call: TRBD2 (6 bases). The V gene lost 3 bases and the J gene lost 7 bases, with 19 bases spanning the gap. Germline assignment: CDR1 ENHRY and CDR2 SYGVKD. The CDR3 has 16 residues. In nucleotides, the CDR3 is TGTGCCATCAGTGAATATGCGGGGATGTCGGGGAATGAGCAGTTCTTC. Its translation is CAISEYAGMSGNEQFF.

This clonotype was counted at least ten times. This rearrangement joins TRBV6-2 or TRBV6-3 to TRBJ2-7; 11 bases match TRBD2. Looked up from germline, CDR1 is MNHEY and CDR2 is SVGEGT. Trimming removed 2 bases from V and 4 bases from J; junction bases left unmatched: 4. The CDR3 has 15 residues. CDR3 region: CASSYPRTSGYEQYF. The CDR3 DNA reads TGTGCCAGCAGTTACCCCCGGACTAGCGGGTACGAGCAGTACTTC.

This rearrangement joins TRBV27 to TRBJ2-5; D unresolved. Germline values: CDR1 MNHEY, CDR2 SMNVEV (reference sequence). This CDR3 contains 13 residues. The ends were cut back, 3 bases at V and 2 bases at J, with 7 bases in the middle. CDR3 sequence reads: CASSFRQQETQYF. For the CDR3, the DNA is TGTGCCAGCAGTTTCCGTCAGCAAGAGACCCAGTACTTC.

This clonotype occurred many times. The chain is built from TRBV5-1 and TRBJ2-3, with D perhaps TRBD2 (5 bases). This CDR3 comprises 15 residues. V was pared by 0 bases and J by 0 bases, with 8 bases between. Germline loops: CDR1 SGHRS, CDR2 YFSETQ. The CDR3 sequence is CASSLAGYSTDTQYF. In DNA, the CDR3 is TGCGCCAGCAGCTTGGCGGGATATAGCACAGATACGCAGTATTTT.

This clonotype occurred many times. The chain uses TRBV11-1 and TRBJ2-2; 15 bases map to TRBD2. The CDR3 length is 18 residues. The V and J ends lost 5 bases and 1 base, in that order; junction bases with no gene match: 5. Germline V gene sequence: CDR1 SGHAT, CDR2 FQDESV (reference sequence). The CDR3 DNA reads TGTGCCAGCAGCCGCGGGACTAGCGGGAGGCGGAACACCGGGGAGCTGTTTTTT. This sequence encodes CASSRGTSGRRNTGELFF.

There are many counts of this clonotype. The chain combines TRBV2 with TRBJ2-7; D remains ambiguous. Germline V CDR1 and CDR2: SNHLY, FYNNEI. V was shortened by 6 bases and J by 6 bases, with 18 bases between the two germline ends. The CDR3 consists of 14 residues. Here the CDR3 DNA reads TGTGCCAGCAGCCGAAAGGATGGGTGGAGCGAGCAGTACTTC. Residues: CASSRKDGWSEQYF.

In its sample, this clonotype was seen many times. The genes are TRBV28 and TRBJ2-2; the D is unclear. This CDR3 region has 15 residues. The V and J ends lost 3 bases and 7 bases respectively, with 15 bases between them. From germline, CDR1 is MDHEN and CDR2 SYDVKM. The CDR3 DNA reads as TGTGCCAGCAGTTTTACGGCCCATCCGAACGGGGAGCTGTTTTTT. This sequence encodes CASSFTAHPNGELFF.

This clonotype has ten or more counts. This chain uses TRBV6-1 with TRBJ1-5, with D possibly matching TRBD1 (5 bases). This CDR3 has 15 residues. The germline CDR1 and CDR2 sequences are MNHNS and SASEGT. Between the trimmed V and J ends, which lost 5 bases and 5 bases, there was a span of 16 bases. The CDR3 nucleotides read TGTGCCAGCAGTCCCCCCGGCAGGGACGATCAGCCCCAGCATTTT. Translated, it gives CASSPPGRDDQPQHF.

The sample holds many counts of this clonotype. The chain carries TRBV12-3 or TRBV12-4 and TRBJ2-7, with D tentatively TRBD2 (6 bases). Trimming stripped 4 bases from V and 6 bases from J, with 19 bases between. The length of the CDR3 is 15 residues. The CDR3 DNA reads as TGTGCCAGCAGTTCCCTGCCGGGCCAGGGAGGCGAGCAGTACTTC. As protein: CASSSLPGQGGEQYF.

This clonotype has just a few counts. V usage is TRBV20-1 and J usage is TRBJ2-5; 13 nucleotides match TRBD2. Germline CDR1 and CDR2: DFQATT and SNEGSKA (reference sequence). Trimming cost V 3 bases and J 5 bases; bases outside gene matches: 15. The CDR3 spans 18 residues. The CDR3 sequence is CSARNLLAGGTESETQYF. In DNA, the CDR3 is TGCAGTGCTAGGAATCTACTAGCGGGAGGGACCGAATCTGAGACCCAGTACTTC.

This rearrangement joins TRBV4-2 to TRBJ2-3, with TRBD1 identical over 8 bases. V trimming: 0 bases; J trimming: 4 bases; junction bases outside the gene matches: 9. The CDR3 length is 17 residues. Looked up from germline, CDR1 is LGHNA and CDR2 is YNFKEQ. The CDR3 bases are TGTGCCAGCAGCCAAGATAGCCAGGGGGCGAGGTCAGATACGCAGTATTTT. It is translated as CASSQDSQGARSDTQYF.

The table lists this clonotype with many counts. This chain joins TRBV27 and TRBJ2-5; the match to TRBD2 covers 16 bases. The CDR3 extends over 16 amino acids. The germline V gene encodes CDR1 MNHEY and CDR2 SMNVEV (reference sequence). V was pared by 10 bases and J by 6 bases, with 11 bases of the junction left unmatched. The CDR3 region has the DNA TGTGCCACCCAGGGACTAGCGGGAGGGCCGGTAAAGACCCAGTACTTC. Protein sequence: CATQGLAGGPVKTQYF.

The rearrangement uses TRBV30 and TRBJ2-2; no clear D gene. The germline V and J ends were trimmed by 0 bases and 8 bases, with 7 bases remaining between them. This CDR3 contains 12 residues. Germline loops: CDR1 GTSNPN, CDR2 SVGIG (reference sequence). This CDR3 is CAWSVVGGELFF. The CDR3 coding sequence is TGTGCCTGGAGTGTAGTCGGGGGGGAGCTGTTTTTT.

This clonotype has a handful of counts. Being one base from a much bigger clone, this may be a read error. The chain couples TRBV3-1 to TRBJ2-5; the D gene is possibly TRBD2 (6 bases). The CDR3 runs to 14 residues. V lost 5 bases and J lost 2, with 12 bases in between. The V gene's germline CDR1 is LGHDT and CDR2 YNNKEL (reference sequence). The CDR3 is CASSSEGGQETQYF. For the CDR3, the DNA is TGTGCCAGCAGCTCGGAGGGCGGACAAGAGACCCAGTACTTC.

Ten or more counts support this clonotype. V gene TRBV28 combines with J gene TRBJ1-1, with D unclear. Germline-derived CDR1 and CDR2 are MDHEN and SYDVKM. The CDR3 loop spans 14 amino acids. Trimming left V 7 bases short and J 0 bases short, with 12 bases between. For the CDR3, the DNA is TGTGCCAGCATGCCCGCGGATATGAACACTGAAGCTTTCTTT. This sequence encodes CASMPADMNTEAFF.

This clonotype was observed many times. The gene calls are TRBV27 and TRBJ2-5; TRBD2 is a possible D gene (6 bases). V gave up 7 bases and J gave up 4 bases, with 13 bases separating them. Germline assignment: CDR1 MNHEY and CDR2 SMNVEV (reference sequence). This CDR3 is 13 amino acids long. Here the CDR3 DNA reads TGTGCCAGCACCCCGAGGAGGGGAGAGACCCAGTACTTC. Its translation is CASTPRRGETQYF.

This clonotype was counted many times. The chain employs TRBV20-1 and TRBJ2-3; D is undetermined. This CDR3 has 11 amino acids. The V end lost 6 bases, the J end lost 1 base, and 5 bases lay between the germline ends. CDR1 and CDR2 (germline): DFQATT, SNEGSKA (reference sequence). The CDR3 spells CSAGRTDTQYF. The CDR3 DNA follows: TGCAGTGCAGGCCGCACAGATACGCAGTATTTT.

The chain combines TRBV7-3 with TRBJ2-3, with 10 positions matching TRBD2. Germline assignment: CDR1 SGHTA and CDR2 FQGTGA. V was clipped by 4 bases and J by 5 bases; unmatched bases: 6. This CDR3 is 15 amino acids long. The CDR3, as DNA: TGTGCCAGCAGCTCCTTAGCGGGAGGTATAGATACGCAGTATTTT. It translates to CASSSLAGGIDTQYF.

Note on this clonotype: This could be a read error, since a much larger clone is one nucleotide away. The chain links TRBV20-1 to TRBJ1-6; no reliable D call. Per the germline V gene, CDR1 is DFQATT and CDR2 is SNEGSKA (reference sequence). The CDR3 length is 12 residues. This CDR3 reads CGAKLGDSPLHF. DNA of the CDR3: TGCGGTGCCAAGCTGGGCGATTCACCCCTCCACTTT.